This T cell receptor beta chain is drawn from a study of T cell changes during pregnancy in multiple sclerosis. V dropped 3 bases and J dropped 2 bases, with 16 bases sitting between them. Germline V lookup: CDR1 LNHDA, CDR2 SQIVND (reference sequence). CDR3 length equals 16 residues. Profiled with immunoSEQ multiplex PCR; TCRdb holds only in-frame clones, not every one. This sample carries 71,000 or so clones, approximately 92% of them seen once, and the ten largest clones take roughly 1.2%. This rearrangement joins TRBV19 to TRBJ2-5; the D gene is possibly TRBD2 (6 bases). The receptor was isolated from a female donor with multiple sclerosis, enrolled in a pregnancy study. The material sequenced was peripheral blood, taken in the third trimester of pregnancy. This chain's CDR3 is CASSISLSGGQETQYF. Written as DNA, the CDR3 is TGTGCCAGTAGTATCTCCCTCTCCGGGGGTCAAGAGACCCAGTACTTC.